Presented here are 26 T cell receptor beta chains from one specimen sequenced in a study of cytomegalovirus exposure and HLA in healthy donors. The PCR employed 60 Vbeta primers together with 13 Jbeta primers. TCRdb keeps only in-frame clones here, not all; method: immunoSEQ multiplex PCR. The sample consists of 70,000 to 90,000 clones, around three quarters of them appearing once. The specimen sequenced was PBMCs. The receptors come from a male donor in good health and CMV-seropositive.

The V and J genes are TRBV9 and TRBJ1-5; TRBD1 matches at 7 bases. Germline V gene lookup returns CDR1 SGDLS and CDR2 YYNGEE. Unmatched junction bases numbered 8, after V lost 0 bases and J lost 5 bases. The CDR3 is 16 amino acids. The CDR3 sequence is CASSVGDRAFDQPQHF. As DNA, the CDR3 is TGTGCCAGCAGCGTAGGTGACAGGGCGTTCGATCAGCCCCAGCATTTT. The entire variable domain, with the rest obtained from reference TRBV9 and TRBJ1-5, is as follows: DSGVTQTPKHLITATGQRVTLRCSPRSGDLSVYWYQQSLDQGLQFLIQYYNGEERAKGNILERFSAQQFPDLHSELNLSSLELGDSALYFCASSVGDRAFDQPQHFGDGTRLSIL.

The gene calls are TRBV2 and TRBJ2-7; D is possibly TRBD2 (5 bases). Germline V gene sequence: CDR1 SNHLY, CDR2 FYNNEI. The CDR3 totals 13 residues. Trimming stripped 6 bases from V and 3 bases from J, with 12 bases between. The CDR3, as DNA: TGTGCCAGCAGCGCGGGCCAAGACTACGAGCAGTACTTC. Translated, it gives CASSAGQDYEQYF.

The chain uses TRBV19 and TRBJ2-1, with TRBD2 identical over 13 bases. J gave up 6 bases and V 5 bases, and 7 bases lay outside the gene matches. The CDR3 is made up of 16 amino acids. Germline CDR1 reads LNHDA; CDR2 reads SQIVND (reference sequence). This chain's CDR3 is CASSATSGGVFNEQFF. DNA for the CDR3: TGTGCCAGTAGTGCAACTAGCGGGGGGGTTTTCAATGAGCAGTTCTTC.

The V and J genes are TRBV7-9 and TRBJ1-1; D possibly corresponds to TRBD1 (6 bases). CDR3 length: 15 amino acids. V lost 4 bases, J lost 3 bases, and 15 bases lay in between. Germline CDR1 reads SEHNR; CDR2 reads FQNEAQ (reference sequence). The CDR3 sequence is CASSSKTRGYTEAFF. In nucleotides, the CDR3 is TGTGCCAGCAGCTCAAAGACCAGGGGCTACACTGAAGCTTTCTTT. The whole variable domain, filled in from reference TRBV7-9 and TRBJ1-1, reads DTGVSQNPRHKITKRGQNVTFRCDPISEHNRLYWYRQTLGQGPEFLTYFQNEAQLEKSRLLSDRFSAERPKGSFSTLEIQRTEQGDSAMYLCASSSKTRGYTEAFFGQGTRLTVV.

V is TRBV5-6 and J is TRBJ2-1; 11 bases map to TRBD2. The germline gives CDR1 SGHDT, CDR2 YYEEEE. J gave up 9 bases and V 0 bases, and 11 bases lay outside the gene matches. The CDR3 loop spans 17 amino acids. CDR3 region: CASSLVSASGRRGEQFF. The DNA of the CDR3 is TGTGCCAGCAGCTTGGTCTCGGCTAGCGGGAGGAGGGGTGAGCAGTTCTTC.

The V and J genes are TRBV9 and TRBJ2-3, with unresolved D. Germline V CDR1 and CDR2: SGDLS, YYNGEE. V was clipped by 3 bases and J by 3 bases, with 5 bases between them. CDR3 length: 12 amino acids. CDR3 bases: TGTGCCAGCAGCGCCCAAACAGATACGCAGTATTTT. Amino acid sequence: CASSAQTDTQYF.

The chain combines TRBV29-1 with TRBJ2-5; maybe TRBD1 (5 bases). The tail of the sequence fits TRBJ2-7 better, so the J call may be wrong. Germline CDR1 SQVTM, CDR2 ANQGSEA. The CDR3 is 14 amino acids. The CDR3 loop is CSVKVAGISYEQYF. The CDR3 nucleotides are TGCAGCGTTAAGGTAGCAGGGATCTCCTACGAGCAGTACTTC.

About this clone itself: At one end, the junction sequence differs from germline, possibly due to a read error. This chain joins TRBV2 and TRBJ2-2; 9 positions agree with TRBD1. CDR3 length equals 16 residues. In germline, CDR1 is SNHLY, CDR2 FYNNEI. The CDR3, as DNA: TGTGCCGGCAGTCGGCCGGGACAGGGGAACACCGGGGAGCTGTTTTTT. Protein sequence: CAGSRPGQGNTGELFF.

The rearrangement uses TRBV5-1 and TRBJ2-7; D may be TRBD1 (5 bases). The V gene's germline CDR1 is SGHRS and CDR2 YFSETQ. This CDR3 has 14 amino acids. V gave up 1 base and J gave up 9 bases, with 17 bases separating them. This CDR3 is CASSLKTATLGQYF. The CDR3, as DNA: TGCGCCAGCAGCTTGAAGACAGCCACCCTCGGGCAGTACTTC.

V is TRBV7-9 and J is TRBJ1-1; 7 bases agree with TRBD1. After removal of 1 base from V and 9 bases from J, the junction contained 5 bases not matched to a gene. Germline V gene lookup returns CDR1 SEHNR and CDR2 FQNEAQ (reference sequence). The CDR3 covers 13 residues. The CDR3 bases are TGTGCCAGCAGCTTAGAACAGGGGACGCAAGCTTTCTTT. Its translation: CASSLEQGTQAFF.

The table lists this clone with a few counts. The rearrangement links TRBV19 to TRBJ2-5, with D unresolved. Per germline, CDR1 LNHDA and CDR2 SQIVND (reference sequence). The V end lost 4 bases, the J end lost 3 bases, and 6 bases lay between the germline ends. This CDR3 region has 12 residues. CDR3 coding DNA: TGTGCCAGTAGTAAACAAAAAGAGACCCAGTACTTC. It yields the protein CASSKQKETQYF.

The table lists this clone with a few counts. The junction departs from germline at one end; a sequencing error may be responsible. V and J are TRBV4-2 and TRBJ2-7; 7 bases are a match to TRBD1. The CDR3 contains 15 residues. Germline V gives CDR1 LGHNA, CDR2 YNFKEQ. The CDR3 reads CASSQAGGAGYGQYF. In nucleotides, the CDR3 is TGTGCCAGCAGCCAAGCAGGGGGTGCCGGGTACGGGCAGTACTTC.

The chain links TRBV12-5 to TRBJ2-5, with TRBD1 identical over 8 bases. In germline, CDR1 is LGHNT, CDR2 FRNRAP. With 1 base clipped from V and 3 bases from J, the junction kept 13 bases outside the gene matches. CDR3 length: 18 amino acids. Here the CDR3 reads CASGLDNITTGVKETQYF. The CDR3 DNA follows: TGTGCTAGTGGTTTGGACAATATCACGACAGGGGTGAAAGAGACCCAGTACTTC.

The gene calls are TRBV10-2 and TRBJ1-5, with 7 nucleotides matching TRBD1. The CDR3 totals 13 residues. The germline CDR1 and CDR2 sequences are WSHSY and SAAADI. J was trimmed by 6 bases and V by 10 bases; bases with no gene match: 9. The CDR3: CATKLGQSQPQHF. Here the CDR3 DNA reads TGCGCCACTAAGCTGGGACAGAGTCAGCCCCAGCATTTT.

The chain is built from TRBV4-1 and TRBJ1-1, with D maybe TRBD1 (6 bases). The V end was cut by 6 bases, the J end by 5 bases, with 19 bases between. Germline V CDR1 and CDR2: MGHRA, YSYEKL. This CDR3 spans 15 amino acids. The DNA for the CDR3 is TGCGCCAGCAGACAAATTTTTAGGGGGGGAACTGAAGCTTTCTTT. As protein: CASRQIFRGGTEAFF.

This clone was found a few times. The V call is TRBV19, the J call TRBJ1-2; D possibly corresponds to TRBD1 (6 bases). The CDR3 contains 13 residues. Trimming left V 3 bases short and J 4 bases short, with 9 bases between. Germline CDR1 is LNHDA and CDR2 is SQIVND (reference sequence). The CDR3 DNA is TGTGCCAGTAGTATGGACAGCCTCTATGGCTACACCTTC. Amino acid sequence: CASSMDSLYGYTF.

V and J are TRBV30 and TRBJ2-7, with 9 nucleotides matching TRBD1. Germline values: CDR1 GTSNPN, CDR2 SVGIG (reference sequence). With V trimmed by 2 bases and J by 3 bases, 8 bases remained unmatched. CDR3 length: 15 residues. The CDR3 DNA reads TGTGCCTGGAGTCTCGGGACAGGGAGTTTCTACGAGCAGTACTTC. Amino acid sequence: CAWSLGTGSFYEQYF.

The chain joins TRBV6-6 to TRBJ2-5; 7 bases fit TRBD2. The DNA end is more similar to TRBJ2-7, so the J call may be wrong. CDR1 and CDR2 (germline): MNHNY, SVGAGI (reference sequence). This CDR3 comprises 15 residues. The CDR3 spells CASSYDGGSSYEQYF. The CDR3 coding sequence is TGTGCCAGCAGTTACGACGGGGGGAGCTCCTACGAGCAGTACTTC.

The rearrangement links TRBV28 to TRBJ1-3; D might be TRBD1 (5 bases). Trimming stripped 10 bases from V and 4 bases from J, with 14 bases between. CDR1 is MDHEN and CDR2 is SYDVKM in the germline V gene. The CDR3 extends over 13 amino acids. The CDR3 DNA follows: TGTGCCACCGCCGGGGGTAAGGGAAACACCATATATTTT. Translating gives CATAGGKGNTIYF. Complete variable domain (other parts from reference TRBV28 and TRBJ1-3): DVKVTQSSRYLVKRTGEKVFLECVQDMDHENMFWYRQDPGLGLRLIYFSYDVKMKEKGDIPEGYSVSREKKERFSLILESASTNQTSMYLCATAGGKGNTIYFGEGSWLTVV.

The rearrangement joins TRBV28 to TRBJ1-1; TRBD1 is a possible D gene (5 bases). Germline V gives CDR1 MDHEN, CDR2 SYDVKM. V lost 3 bases and J 5 bases, leaving 13 bases between the germline ends. The CDR3 sequence is 14 residues long. The CDR3 region has the DNA TGTGCCAGCAGTTTCGGGGGGGGAAGGACTGAAGCTTTCTTT. Its protein product is CASSFGGGRTEAFF.

The chain is built from TRBV9 and TRBJ2-5, with 7 positions matching TRBD2. Germline CDR1 reads SGDLS; CDR2 reads YYNGEE. The junction had 3 bases not matched to a gene; V was cut back by 3 bases and J by 4 bases. The CDR3 contains 13 residues. CDR3 nucleotides: TGTGCCAGCAGCGCTAGCGGAATAGAGACCCAGTACTTC. It specifies CASSASGIETQYF.

This chain uses TRBV6-5 with TRBJ1-6, with a possible D match to TRBD1 (5 bases). The germline CDR1 and CDR2 sequences are MNHEY and SVGAGI. This CDR3 contains 15 residues. V was trimmed by 5 bases and J by 7 bases, leaving 15 bases between them. CDR3 DNA sequence: TGTGCCAGCAGTCCCTCAGGGCTCCCCAATTCACCCCTCCACTTT. Translated: CASSPSGLPNSPLHF.

A single count supports this clone. V gene TRBV6-6 combines with J gene TRBJ2-4, with D maybe TRBD1 (6 bases). Trimming pared 2 bases from V and 1 base from J, leaving 12 bases between. From germline, CDR1 is MNHNY and CDR2 SVGAGI (reference sequence). The CDR3 totals 16 residues. CDR3 sequence reads: CASSYPDSAAKNIQYF. The CDR3 nucleotides read TGTGCCAGCAGTTACCCGGACAGCGCGGCCAAAAACATTCAGTACTTC.

The DNA for the CDR3 is TGCAGCGTACAAGGACAGGGGATGAGGGGCTACACCTTC. Its translation is CSVQGQGMRGYTF. This chain uses TRBV29-1 with TRBJ1-2; 9 bases match TRBD1. Trimming cost V 6 bases and J 8 bases; bases outside gene matches: 10. Germline V gene lookup returns CDR1 SQVTM and CDR2 ANQGSEA. The CDR3 loop spans 13 amino acids.

The V call is TRBV18, the J call TRBJ1-5, with D maybe TRBD1 (5 bases). Germline CDR1 reads KGHSH; CDR2 reads LQKENI. The ends were cut back, 3 bases at V and 7 bases at J, with 13 bases in the middle. The CDR3 totals 14 residues. The CDR3 sequence is CASSPGQGRQPQHF. DNA for the CDR3: TGTGCCAGCTCACCGGGGCAGGGTCGACAGCCCCAGCATTTT.

This sequence joins TRBV5-1 and TRBJ1-2; perhaps TRBD1 as D (6 bases). The V end lost 0 bases, the J end lost 2 bases, and 14 bases lay between the germline ends. Germline CDR1 and CDR2: SGHRS and YFSETQ. This CDR3 has 16 residues. In nucleotides, the CDR3 is TGCGCCAGCAGCTTGGAATCCGACAGGCTCAACTATGGCTACACCTTC. Translated: CASSLESDRLNYGYTF.